The T cell receptor (beta chain) described here comes from a study of OX40 agonist ivuxolimab in advanced cancers. On the study more broadly: In this cohort, patients received ivuxolimab, an agonistic anti-OX40 (CD134) antibody.

Generated by immunoSEQ multiplex PCR, the TCRdb table keeps only in-frame clones and is missing some. Of roughly 66,000 clones listed, 80% to 85% are singletons. With 2 bases removed from V and 2 bases from J, the gap between germline ends came to 10 bases. The CDR3 totals 15 residues. Germline assignment: CDR1 KGHSH and CDR2 LQKENI. The sample here was CD4+ or CD8+ T cells sorted from blood, taken in a trial of the OX40 agonist ivuxolimab. The V gene is TRBV18, the J gene TRBJ1-3, with D uncertain. The receptor was derived from an adult with an advanced solid tumor such as melanoma, head and neck, liver or kidney cancer. The CDR3, as DNA: TGTGCCAGCTCACCATTCGGTGATGCTGGAAACACCATATATTTT. Translating gives CASSPFGDAGNTIYF.